This T cell receptor beta chain was captured in a study of blood T cell repertoires in COVID-19. Study-wide context: Researchers got acute and convalescent COVID-19 samples from the United States, Italy and Spain.

Germline V lookup: CDR1 MDHEN, CDR2 SYDVKM. The CDR3 is 14 residues long. The V end was cut by 2 bases, the J end by 8 bases, with 15 bases between. As handled by the study authors: Estimation of nucleated cell counts was performed using reference gene primer amplification. Profiled with immunoSEQ multiplex PCR; TCRdb holds only in-frame clones, not every one. V and J calls and clone size come straight from that table; D and trimming were deduced from the DNA. The table has hundreds of thousands of clones, 75% to 85% seen once. Seattle patients were enrolled while actively infected and followed longitudinally.

The TCR sequence derives from a woman aged 25 to 39 with COVID-19, enrolled during active disease. This chain uses TRBV28 with TRBJ1-2, with D tentatively TRBD1 (6 bases). Sequencing input: peripheral blood. DNA of the CDR3: TGTGCCAGCAGTTTAGGGGGGGCAGGGCGAGGCTACACCTTC. Amino acid sequence: CASSLGGAGRGYTF.